One sample yielded the 14 T cell receptor beta chains listed below, sequenced in a study of cytomegalovirus exposure and HLA in healthy donors. The PCR used 60 Vbeta and 13 Jbeta primers. Profiled with immunoSEQ multiplex PCR; TCRdb holds only in-frame clones, not every one. The sample includes 200,000 or so clones. Sequencing was performed on PBMCs. These receptors originate from a boy aged 5-17 years in good health and CMV-seronegative.

The J gene is TRBJ1-5, the V gene TRBV18; TRBD1 might be the D (5 bases). The V and J ends lost 3 bases and 0 bases respectively, with 18 bases between them. Germline V gene sequence: CDR1 KGHSH, CDR2 LQKENI. This CDR3 is built from 18 residues. DNA of the CDR3: TGTGCCAGCTCACCGTCCGGGACTGGTCTATATAGCAATCAGCCCCAGCATTTT. This sequence encodes CASSPSGTGLYSNQPQHF.

V usage is TRBV19 and J usage is TRBJ2-1, with D tentatively TRBD1 (6 bases). There are 13 residues in the CDR3. Trimming stripped 7 bases from V and 4 bases from J, with 11 bases between. CDR1 is LNHDA, CDR2 SQIVND, per germline (reference sequence). This CDR3 is CASMRGGYNEQFF. In DNA, the CDR3 is TGTGCCAGTATGAGAGGGGGATACAATGAGCAGTTCTTC.

The chain couples TRBV13 to TRBJ2-3, with 14 bases lining up with TRBD2. Germline CDR1 PRHDT, CDR2 FYEKMQ (reference sequence). This CDR3 contains 17 residues. V dropped 10 bases and J dropped 5; count of bases not matched to a gene: 14. The CDR3 loop reads CATTSGGGRRAGDTQYF. CDR3 DNA: TGTGCCACGACTAGCGGGGGGGGCCGTCGAGCGGGAGATACGCAGTATTTT.

The chain links TRBV29-1 to TRBJ1-1; 7 nucleotides line up with TRBD1. Germline CDR1 SQVTM, CDR2 ANQGSEA. The CDR3 has 14 amino acids. V gave up 4 bases and J gave up 0 bases; unmatched junction bases: 5. The CDR3 nucleotides are TGCAGCGTTGTTGGGACAGCGATGAACACTGAAGCTTTCTTT. Translation: CSVVGTAMNTEAFF.

The chain combines TRBV5-6 with TRBJ1-1; the D is unclear. Germline V gene data show CDR1 as SGHDT and CDR2 as YYEEEE. Trimming took off 4 bases at V and 5 bases at J, with 9 bases between the two ends. The CDR3 totals 12 residues. CDR3 residues: CASSGGGTEAFF. In DNA, the CDR3 is TGTGCCAGCAGCGGTGGAGGGACTGAAGCTTTCTTT.

The J gene is TRBJ2-5, the V gene TRBV5-1, with 7 bases lining up with TRBD1. The CDR3 sequence is 14 residues long. Germline values: CDR1 SGHRS, CDR2 YFSETQ. V lost 5 bases, J lost 3 bases, and 7 bases stayed unmatched. CDR3 sequence reads: CASSFSTGKETQYF. The CDR3 region has the DNA TGCGCCAGCAGTTTTTCGACAGGGAAAGAGACCCAGTACTTC.

V usage is TRBV5-8 and J usage is TRBJ1-2; possibly TRBD1 for D (5 bases). The length of the CDR3 is 14 residues. V was cut by 0 bases and J by 7 bases, with 13 bases left in between. Germline values: CDR1 SGHTS, CDR2 YDEGEE. The CDR3 loop reads CASSLGGQFIGYTF. The CDR3 nucleotides are TGTGCCAGCAGCTTGGGTGGACAATTTATTGGCTACACCTTC. The full variable domain, in which reference TRBV5-8 and TRBJ1-2 provide the parts outside the CDR3, is EAGVTQSPTHLIKTRGQQATLRCSPISGHTSVYWYQQALGLGLQFLLWYDEGEERNRGNFPPRFSGRQFPNYSSELNVNALELEDSALYLCASSLGGQFIGYTFGSGTRLTVV.

The chain recombines TRBV5-1 with TRBJ2-7, with D perhaps matching TRBD2 (5 bases). Trimming left V 3 bases short and J 7 bases short, with 11 bases between. Germline lookup yields CDR1 SGHRS and CDR2 YFSETQ. CDR3 size: 12 residues. The CDR3, as DNA: TGCGCCAGCAGCTATCAGACGGGGGAGCAGTACTTC. As protein: CASSYQTGEQYF.

V is TRBV15 and J is TRBJ1-1, with D hard to call. CDR1 is LNHNV, CDR2 YYDKDF, per germline (reference sequence). Trimming removed 5 bases at V and 1 base at J, with 11 bases between. This CDR3 region has 14 residues. The CDR3 here is CATSSSPGNTEAFF. The CDR3 DNA follows: TGTGCCACCAGCTCCTCCCCGGGGAACACTGAAGCTTTCTTT.

The chain combines TRBV7-3 with TRBJ2-2; D gene uncertain. Between the trimmed V and J ends, which lost 5 bases and 2 bases, there was a span of 3 bases. The V gene's germline CDR1 is SGHTA and CDR2 FQGTGA. The CDR3 length is 12 residues. CDR3 region: CASSLNTGELFF. CDR3 in DNA: TGTGCCAGCAGCCTCAACACCGGGGAGCTGTTTTTT.

The CDR3 loop reads CASSPPGGGSYGYTF. For the CDR3, the DNA is TGCGCCAGCAGCCCCCCCGGGGGGGGAAGCTATGGCTACACCTTC. This chain uses TRBV5-1 with TRBJ1-2; the D gene is possibly TRBD1 (5 bases). The V end lost 4 bases, the J end lost 4 bases, and 17 bases lay between the germline ends. Germline assignment: CDR1 SGHRS and CDR2 YFSETQ. This CDR3 comprises 15 residues.

The V and J genes are TRBV15 and TRBJ1-3; 11 positions agree with TRBD1. With 5 bases clipped from V and 9 bases from J, the junction kept 9 bases outside the gene matches. The CDR3 runs to 15 residues. The germline CDR1 and CDR2 sequences are LNHNV and YYDKDF (reference sequence). The CDR3 coding sequence is TGTGCCACCAGCCACCCGGGACAGGGGGAACGCACCATATATTTT. This codes for CATSHPGQGERTIYF. The whole variable domain, filled in from reference TRBV15 and TRBJ1-3, reads DAMVIQNPRYQVTQFGKPVTLSCSQTLNHNVMYWYQQKSSQAPKLLFHYYDKDFNNEADTPDNFQSRRPNTSFCFLDIRSPGLGDTAMYLCATSHPGQGERTIYFGEGSWLTVV.

The DNA for the CDR3 is TGTGCCAGCAGCTTACAGCTCAACGATCGGGACAGGGGGCCCAACACCTATGGCTACACCTTC. This gives the protein CASSLQLNDRDRGPNTYGYTF. The chain links TRBV28 to TRBJ1-2; the match to TRBD1 covers 12 bases. The CDR3 covers 21 residues. CDR1 is MDHEN, CDR2 SYDVKM, per germline. The V and J ends lost 6 bases and 4 bases, in that order; junction bases with no gene match: 24.

The chain carries TRBV21-1 and TRBJ2-1; the D call TRBD2 from the table was never checked on the DNA. TRBV21-1 is labeled a pseudogene. The CDR3 runs to 18 residues. The CDR3 region is CASSKAGRSSGGTNEQFF. The CDR3 nucleotides read TGTGCCAGCAGCAAAGCAGGTCGGTCTAGCGGGGGGACGAATGAGCAGTTCTTC.